This entry features one T cell receptor (beta chain) sequence. Clones were read by immunoSEQ multiplex PCR, and TCRdb kept only the in-frame ones, dropping some. The sample holds 950,000 to 1,100,000 clones, approximately 76% seen once. This specimen belongs to a study of shared clonotypes between healthy human individuals. The CDR3 is 14 amino acids. Trimming cost V 2 bases and J 7 bases; bases outside gene matches: 3. Germline CDR1 is KGHSH and CDR2 is LQKENI. The TCR was taken from a man aged 18 to 29 in good health. The chain employs TRBV18 and TRBJ2-7; 12 positions agree with TRBD1. Material: memory CD4+ T cells sorted from blood. Indicated subset: CD45RA-negative fraction. The CDR3 reads CASSPGTGGWEQYF. Written as DNA, the CDR3 is TGTGCCAGCTCACCAGGGACAGGGGGCTGGGAGCAGTACTTC.